The entry that follows covers one TCR beta chain sequence. Its specificity is unknown. V was pared by 8 bases and J by 4 bases, with 11 bases of the junction left unmatched. The CDR3 runs to 16 residues. The germline CDR1 and CDR2 sequences are SSHAT and FNYEAQ (reference sequence). This sample was taken from a study of CD4 T cells in relation to SARS-CoV-2 and coronaviruses. At the level of the study: ViraFEST: approximately ten-day antigen culture of PBMCs, then TCR beta CDR3 sequencing.

This table comes from immunoSEQ multiplex PCR, and its TCRdb copy is limited to in-frame clones, with some not included. The sample holds 9,500 to 13,000 clones; approximately 80% are singletons and the top ten take 20% to 30%. Before the COVID-19 pandemic, during about 2011-2019, CD4+ T cells were taken from unexposed donors. CD4+ T cells were isolated from the cells after around 11 days of culture. Study-wide results and limits: This crossreactivity analysis covered spike protein alone, no other viral proteins. About 65% of donors had memory CD4+ clonotypes crossrecognizing SARS-CoV-2 and common cold coronavirus spike.

The clonotype comes from a human donor in good health. V usage is TRBV7-7 and J usage is TRBJ1-5; 10 bases are a match to TRBD1. Sequencing was performed on CD4+ T cells from PBMCs, cultured in vitro. The DNA for the CDR3 is TGTGCCAGCGGGATGACAGGGGGCGCGGCTAATCAGCCCCAGCATTTT. Protein product: CASGMTGGAANQPQHF.